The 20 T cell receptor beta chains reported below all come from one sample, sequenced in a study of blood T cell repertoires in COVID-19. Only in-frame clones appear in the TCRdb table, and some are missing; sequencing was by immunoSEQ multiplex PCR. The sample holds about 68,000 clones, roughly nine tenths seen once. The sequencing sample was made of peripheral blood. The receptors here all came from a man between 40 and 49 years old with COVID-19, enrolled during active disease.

The CDR3 DNA follows: TGTGCCAGCAGCGCCCCGACCTACAGGGGGCAGGTGGATGGCTACACCTTC. Encoded protein: CASSAPTYRGQVDGYTF. The rearrangement links TRBV21-1 to TRBJ1-2; the D call TRBD1 from the table was never checked on the DNA. TRBV21-1 is classified as a pseudogene. The CDR3 has 17 residues.

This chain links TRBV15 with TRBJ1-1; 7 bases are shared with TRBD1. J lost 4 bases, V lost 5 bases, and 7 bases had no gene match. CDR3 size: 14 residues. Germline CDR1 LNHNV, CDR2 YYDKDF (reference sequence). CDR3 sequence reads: CATSLTGWGTEAFF. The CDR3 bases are TGTGCCACCAGCTTGACAGGGTGGGGCACTGAAGCTTTCTTT.

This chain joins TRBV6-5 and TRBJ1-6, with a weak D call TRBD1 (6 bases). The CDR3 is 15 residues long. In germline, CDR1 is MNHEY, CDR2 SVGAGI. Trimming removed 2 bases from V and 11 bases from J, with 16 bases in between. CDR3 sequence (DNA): TGTGCCAGCAGTTACGCAATCTTACAGGGCGCACCCCTCCACTTT. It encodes CASSYAILQGAPLHF.

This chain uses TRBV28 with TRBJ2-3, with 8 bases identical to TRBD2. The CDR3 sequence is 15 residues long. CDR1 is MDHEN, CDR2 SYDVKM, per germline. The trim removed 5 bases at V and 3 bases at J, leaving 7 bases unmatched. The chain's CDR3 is CASSNPGGATDTQYF. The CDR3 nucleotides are TGTGCCAGCAGTAACCCCGGGGGGGCAACAGATACGCAGTATTTT.

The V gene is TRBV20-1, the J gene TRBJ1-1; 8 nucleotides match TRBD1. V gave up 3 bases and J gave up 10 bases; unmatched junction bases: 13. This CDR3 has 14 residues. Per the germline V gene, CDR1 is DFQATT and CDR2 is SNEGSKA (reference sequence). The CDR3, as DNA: TGCAGTGCTAGTAGTCCCCAGGGGGCTTGGGGAGCTTTCTTT. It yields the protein CSASSPQGAWGAFF.

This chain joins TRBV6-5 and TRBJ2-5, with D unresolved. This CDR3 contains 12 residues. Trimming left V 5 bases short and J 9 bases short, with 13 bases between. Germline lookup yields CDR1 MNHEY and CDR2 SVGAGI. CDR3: CASSPNPGSQYF. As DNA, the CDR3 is TGTGCCAGCAGTCCCAACCCCGGTTCCCAGTACTTC.

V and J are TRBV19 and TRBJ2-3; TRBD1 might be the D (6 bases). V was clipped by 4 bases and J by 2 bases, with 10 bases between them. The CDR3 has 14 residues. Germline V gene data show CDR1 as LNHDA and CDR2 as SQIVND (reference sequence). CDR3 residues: CASSRGQTTDTQYF. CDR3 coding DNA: TGTGCCAGTAGTAGAGGACAGACCACAGATACGCAGTATTTT.

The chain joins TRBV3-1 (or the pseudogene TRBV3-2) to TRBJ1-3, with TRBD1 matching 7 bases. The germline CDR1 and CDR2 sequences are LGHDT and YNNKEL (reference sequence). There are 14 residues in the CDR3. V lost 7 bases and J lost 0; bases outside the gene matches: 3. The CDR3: CASTPGGSGNTIYF. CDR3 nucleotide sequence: TGTGCCAGCACTCCAGGGGGCTCTGGAAACACCATATATTTT.

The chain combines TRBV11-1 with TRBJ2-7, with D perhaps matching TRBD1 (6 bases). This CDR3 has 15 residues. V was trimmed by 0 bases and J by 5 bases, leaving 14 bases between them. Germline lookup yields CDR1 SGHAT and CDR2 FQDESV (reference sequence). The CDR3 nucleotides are TGTGCCAGCAGCTTAGCACAGGGTATGCCTCACGAGCAGTACTTC. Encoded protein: CASSLAQGMPHEQYF.

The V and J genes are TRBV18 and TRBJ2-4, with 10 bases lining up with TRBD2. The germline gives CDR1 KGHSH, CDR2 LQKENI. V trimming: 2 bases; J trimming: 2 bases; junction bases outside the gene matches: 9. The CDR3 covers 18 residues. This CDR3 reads CASSPMSGGAGSKNIQYF. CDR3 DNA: TGTGCCAGCTCACCAATGAGCGGGGGGGCCGGGTCCAAAAACATTCAGTACTTC.

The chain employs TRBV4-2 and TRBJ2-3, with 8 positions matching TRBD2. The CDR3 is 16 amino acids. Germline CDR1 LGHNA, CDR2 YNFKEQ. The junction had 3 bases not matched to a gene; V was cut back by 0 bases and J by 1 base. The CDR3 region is CASSQEGRGGTDTQYF. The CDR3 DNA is TGTGCCAGCAGCCAAGAGGGGCGGGGGGGCACAGATACGCAGTATTTT.

This CDR3 reads CSVDTGGELFF. Here the CDR3 DNA reads TGCAGCGTCGATACAGGGGGGGAGCTGTTTTTT. This chain links TRBV29-1 with TRBJ2-2; D perhaps matches TRBD1 (6 bases). The V gene lost 6 bases and the J gene lost 8 bases, with 10 bases spanning the gap. Germline V CDR1 and CDR2: SQVTM, ANQGSEA. The CDR3 is 11 amino acids.

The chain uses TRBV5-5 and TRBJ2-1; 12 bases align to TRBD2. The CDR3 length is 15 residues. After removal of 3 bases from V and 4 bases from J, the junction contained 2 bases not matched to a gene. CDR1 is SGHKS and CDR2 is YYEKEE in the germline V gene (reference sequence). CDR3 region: CASSSTSGGYNEQFF. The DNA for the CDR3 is TGTGCCAGCAGCTCGACTAGCGGGGGATACAATGAGCAGTTCTTC.

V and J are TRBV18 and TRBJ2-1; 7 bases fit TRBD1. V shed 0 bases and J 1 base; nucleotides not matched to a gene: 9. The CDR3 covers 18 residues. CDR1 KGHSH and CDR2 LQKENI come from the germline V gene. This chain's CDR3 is CASSPPGGSGKSYNEQFF. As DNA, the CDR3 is TGTGCCAGCTCACCACCAGGGGGCTCAGGAAAATCCTACAATGAGCAGTTCTTC.

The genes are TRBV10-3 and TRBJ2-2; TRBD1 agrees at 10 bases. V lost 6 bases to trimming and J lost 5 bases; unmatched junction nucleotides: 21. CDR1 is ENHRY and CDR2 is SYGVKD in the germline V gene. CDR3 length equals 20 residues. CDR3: CAISAPGQGIAGTSTGELFF. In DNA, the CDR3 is TGTGCCATCAGCGCTCCGGGACAGGGGATAGCGGGGACCTCGACCGGGGAGCTGTTTTTT.

The CDR3 here is CASSFSTGGDYGYTF. The CDR3, as DNA: TGTGCCAGCAGCTTTTCGACAGGGGGCGACTATGGCTACACCTTC. The V and J genes are TRBV5-5 and TRBJ1-2, with 10 bases fitting TRBD1. The CDR3 runs to 15 residues. Germline V gene lookup returns CDR1 SGHKS and CDR2 YYEKEE (reference sequence). V was clipped by 2 bases and J by 3 bases; unmatched bases: 4.

This CDR3 reads CASSLTAASGNTIYF. The CDR3 DNA reads TGTGCCAGCAGCTTAACTGCGGCCTCTGGAAACACCATATATTTT. The chain links TRBV7-9 to TRBJ1-3, with no clear D. The germline V and J ends were trimmed by 2 bases and 0 bases, with 8 bases remaining between them. The CDR3 extends over 15 amino acids. From germline, CDR1 is SEHNR and CDR2 FQNEAQ (reference sequence).

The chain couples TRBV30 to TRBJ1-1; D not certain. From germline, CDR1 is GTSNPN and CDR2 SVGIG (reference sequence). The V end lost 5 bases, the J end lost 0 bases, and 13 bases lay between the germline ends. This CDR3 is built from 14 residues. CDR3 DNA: TGTGCCTGGGGGCGAACTCAAATGAACACTGAAGCTTTCTTT. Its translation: CAWGRTQMNTEAFF.

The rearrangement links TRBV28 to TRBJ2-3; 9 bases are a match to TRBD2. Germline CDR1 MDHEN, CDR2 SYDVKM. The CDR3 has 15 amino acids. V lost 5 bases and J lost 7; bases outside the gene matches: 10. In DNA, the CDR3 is TGTGCCAGCAGTCCCTCCGGACTAGCGAGGTATACGCAGTATTTT. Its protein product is CASSPSGLARYTQYF.

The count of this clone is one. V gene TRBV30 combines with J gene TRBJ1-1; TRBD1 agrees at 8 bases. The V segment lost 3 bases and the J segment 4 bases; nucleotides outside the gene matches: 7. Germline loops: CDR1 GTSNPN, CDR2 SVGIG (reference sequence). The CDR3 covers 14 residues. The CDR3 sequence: CAWSDPQGATEAFF. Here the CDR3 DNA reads TGTGCCTGGAGCGATCCCCAGGGGGCCACTGAAGCTTTCTTT.